This passage covers 11 T cell receptor beta chains from one sample sequenced in a study of T-cell reconstitution after alpha-beta-depleted transplantation in children. Unique molecular identifiers were built into the TCRbeta library. TCRdb re-called the PCR reads with MiXCR, one entry per CDR3 protein. The sample carries approximately 490,000 distinct CDR3 sequences, roughly an eighth recorded once. The input for sequencing was PBMCs from the stem cell graft donor, taken from the stem cell graft. Receptor source: a human donor who donated a stem cell graft to a child with combined immunodeficiency.

This clonotype was seen more than once but under ten times. The V and J genes are TRBV6-5 and TRBJ2-1; no definite D call. The CDR3 is 15 amino acids. The V gene's germline CDR1 is MNHEY and CDR2 SVGAGI. Trimming took off 6 bases at V and 2 bases at J, with 14 bases between the two ends. CDR3 sequence reads: CASSGNRLTYNEQFF. The CDR3 coding sequence is TGTGCCAGCAGCGGTAACCGCCTAACCTACAATGAGCAGTTCTTC.

This clonotype was found a few times. The germline gene is not matched at one end of the junction; a read error may be the cause. This chain uses TRBV12-3 or TRBV12-4 with TRBJ2-1; no firm D call. The CDR3 totals 14 residues. CDR3 region: CASSLSDVYNEQFF. The DNA for the CDR3 is TGTGCCAGCAGTTTATCGGACGTCTACAATGAACAGTTCTTC.

The V call is TRBV7-9, the J call TRBJ2-7; D may correspond to TRBD1 or TRBD2 (5 bases each). V shed 5 bases and J shed 1 base, with 15 bases lying between them. The CDR3 has 15 residues. Germline V gene data show CDR1 as SEHNR and CDR2 as FQNEAQ (reference sequence). CDR3 sequence reads: CASSPQGAGSYEQYF. CDR3 DNA: TGTGCCAGCAGCCCCCAGGGCGCGGGTTCCTACGAGCAGTACTTC. Using reference TRBV7-9 and TRBJ2-7 for the parts outside the CDR3, the full variable domain is DTGVSQNPRHKITKRGQNVTFRCDPISEHNRLYWYRQTLGQGPEFLTYFQNEAQLEKSRLLSDRFSAERPKGSFSTLEIQRTEQGDSAMYLCASSPQGAGSYEQYFGPGTRLTVT.

Notes on this clonotype: Possible read error: a much larger clone is one base away. The chain links TRBV20-1 to TRBJ2-6; no firm D call. There are 17 residues in the CDR3. The V gene's germline CDR1 is DFQATT and CDR2 SNEGSKA (reference sequence). CDR3 sequence reads: CCARDPATSSGANVLTF. The CDR3 nucleotides are TGCTGTGCTAGAGATCCGGCCACCAGCTCTGGGGCCAACGTCCTGACTTTC.

This clonotype was recorded a few times. This chain joins TRBV7-3 and TRBJ1-1, with D uncertain. From germline, CDR1 is SGHTA and CDR2 FQGTGA. Trimming removed 5 bases from V and 2 bases from J, with 15 bases in between. The CDR3 spans 15 residues. Written as DNA, the CDR3 is TGTGCCAGCAGCCCAGGAGGTCAATTCAACACTGAAGCTTTCTTT. This encodes CASSPGGQFNTEAFF.

The sample holds many counts of this clonotype. This rearrangement joins TRBV12-3 or TRBV12-4 to TRBJ2-5, with 9 positions matching TRBD1. The CDR3 length is 15 residues. Trimming cost V 5 bases and J 5 bases; bases outside gene matches: 9. CDR3 sequence: CASSLGQGGVETQYF. In DNA, the CDR3 is TGTGCCAGCAGTCTGGGACAGGGAGGAGTCGAGACCCAGTACTTC.

This clonotype has more than one count but fewer than ten. This chain joins TRBV7-9 and TRBJ2-4; D perhaps matches TRBD2 (5 bases). This CDR3 is 19 amino acids long. Germline-derived CDR1 and CDR2 are SEHNR and FQNEAQ (reference sequence). V lost 5 bases and J lost 0, with 23 bases in between. CDR3 bases: TGTGCCAGCAGCGTAAACGGACTCCGAACCGTTATAGCCAAAAACATTCAGTACTTC. The encoded protein is CASSVNGLRTVIAKNIQYF.

This chain joins TRBV5-1 and TRBJ2-1; TRBD2 agrees at 8 bases. Germline CDR1 reads SGHRS; CDR2 reads YFSETQ. The CDR3 totals 15 residues. With V trimmed by 1 base and J by 7 bases, 7 bases remained unmatched. CDR3 residues: CASSLWAGGGNEQFF. CDR3 sequence (DNA): TGCGCCAGCAGCTTGTGGGCGGGAGGAGGGAATGAGCAGTTCTTC.

The V call is TRBV6-2 or TRBV6-3, the J call TRBJ2-7; 9 nucleotides align to TRBD1. With 2 bases clipped from V and 3 bases from J, the junction kept 2 bases outside the gene matches. The CDR3 extends over 14 amino acids. The germline CDR1 and CDR2 sequences are MNHEY and SVGEGT. CDR3 nucleotide sequence: TGTGCCAGCAGTTACCCGGGACAGGGCTACGAGCAGTACTTC. This gives the protein CASSYPGQGYEQYF.

The rearrangement uses TRBV29-1 and TRBJ1-1; no reliable D call. The CDR3 sequence is 14 residues long. The V end lost 6 bases, the J end lost 0 bases, and 14 bases lay between the germline ends. Germline CDR1 and CDR2: SQVTM and ANQGSEA. CDR3 residues: CSVAPFALNTEAFF. DNA for the CDR3: TGCAGCGTGGCCCCTTTCGCTTTGAACACTGAAGCTTTCTTT. Variable domain in full (rest from reference TRBV29-1 and TRBJ1-1): SAVISQKPSRDICQRGTSLTIQCQVDSQVTMMFWYRQQPGQSLTLIATANQGSEATYESGFVIDKFPISRPNLTFSTLTVSNMSPEDSSIYLCSVAPFALNTEAFFGQGTRLTVV.

A word on this clonotype: A much larger clone is a single base away; this may be a read error. The rearrangement uses TRBV4-2 and TRBJ2-1; the D call may be TRBD1 or TRBD2 (6 bases each). The V gene's germline CDR1 is LGHNA and CDR2 YNFKEQ. Trimming cost V 3 bases and J 9 bases, with 24 bases left between them. The length of the CDR3 is 17 residues. In DNA, the CDR3 is TGTGCCAGCAGCCATCCTACTCTGGGGGGCCGGGACATTGAGCAGTTCTTC. It is translated as CASSHPTLGGRDIEQFF.